A selection of T cell receptor beta chains follows, all from one sample in a study of cytomegalovirus exposure and HLA in healthy donors. Sequencing used immunoSEQ multiplex PCR; TCRdb keeps in-frame clones, though not all of them. This table holds about 200,000 clones, over 60% found once. The sequencing sample was made of PBMCs. The receptors were sampled from a man aged 18 to 29 in good health and CMV-seronegative. The CDR3 runs from the conserved cysteine through the conserved F or W. The D gene is left open where the match is weak. Rows may omit the clone size; those that give it use once, few, many or a size class.

DNA,CDR3,D,size,V,J
TGTGCCAGCAGTAGCCTCAGGGACAGGGCCACTCAGCCCCAGCATTTT,CASSSLRDRATQPQHF,TRBD1,-,TRBV6-6,TRBJ1-5
TGTGCCAGCAGCTTAGCGAGCGACAGGGTTGTAGGCTACACCTTC,CASSLASDRVVGYTF,TRBD1,-,TRBV7-2,TRBJ1-2
TGTTCCAGCAGCCCCGTTAGGGGGACAGCCACTGAAGCTTTCTTT,CSSSPVRGTATEAFF,TRBD1,-,TRBV7-9,TRBJ1-1
TGTGCCAGCAGTTACTCCATAACTAGCTCCTACAATGAGCAGTTCTTC,CASSYSITSSYNEQFF,-,once,TRBV6-6,TRBJ2-1
TGTGCCAGCAGCTTAAGACTACCCTCCTACAATGAGCAGTTCTTC,CASSLRLPSYNEQFF,-,-,TRBV13,TRBJ2-1
TGTGCCAGCAGCTTAGCGGGGGGAATCGGAATGGCTTTCTTT,CASSLAGGIGMAFF,-,few,TRBV7-9,TRBJ1-1
TGTGCCAGCTCACCACCGAGTGGGGCTAGGTACGAGCAGTACTTC,CASSPPSGARYEQYF,-,-,TRBV18,TRBJ2-7
TGTGCCAGCCGCGGGAAAGAGGATCAGCCCCAGCATTTT,CASRGKEDQPQHF,-,-,TRBV19,TRBJ1-5
TGTGCCAGCAGTTTAGAGCCCTTAACACGAACGGGGGGGGCCAACGTCCTGACTTTC,CASSLEPLTRTGGANVLTF,-,-,TRBV27,TRBJ2-6
TGTGCCTGGAGTGTGTCAGGGGCGTATGGCTACACCTTC,CAWSVSGAYGYTF,-,-,TRBV30,TRBJ1-2
TGTGCCAGTAGTATGAAAATGTGGGTGCTGGGCCACAATGAGCAGTTCTTC,CASSMKMWVLGHNEQFF,-,-,TRBV19,TRBJ2-1
TGTGCCAGTAGTATCTCCGGGACTAGCGGGAGGATTAGCTCCTACAATGAGCAGTTCTTC,CASSISGTSGRISSYNEQFF,TRBD2,-,TRBV19,TRBJ2-1
TGTGCCAGTAGTATAGATCCCCTAGCGGCCCTATGGGAGCAGTTCTTC,CASSIDPLAALWEQFF,TRBD2,-,TRBV19,TRBJ2-1
TGTGCCAGCAGTTTGCCTAGCTTGGAGACCCAGTACTTC,CASSLPSLETQYF,-,-,TRBV28,TRBJ2-5
TGCAGCGTTGAAGATCGCGGGAGAGCCAAAAACATTCAGTACTTC,CSVEDRGRAKNIQYF,TRBD2,-,TRBV29-1,TRBJ2-4
TGTGCCAGCAGCGAGGGACTAGCCCCAGCCACGCAGTATTTT,CASSEGLAPATQYF,TRBD2,-,TRBV9,TRBJ2-3
TGCGCCAGCAGCCCGGACAGGGCCCCCGGCGAAGCTTTCTTT,CASSPDRAPGEAFF,TRBD1,-,TRBV5-1,TRBJ1-1
TGTGCCAGCAGCTCCCCCCAGCGGGAGGGTCTTCGGGCTAGCACAGATACGCAGTATTTT,CASSSPQREGLRASTDTQYF,TRBD2,-,TRBV9,TRBJ2-3
TGTGCCAGTCGGGGGGACTACGAGCAGTACTTC,CASRGDYEQYF,TRBD2,-,TRBV19,TRBJ2-7
TGCAGTGCTAGAGGCGGAGATACGCAGTATTTT,CSARGGDTQYF,-,-,TRBV20-1,TRBJ2-3
TGTGCCAGCAGATCGACAGGGGGCAATGAAAAACTGTTTTTT,CASRSTGGNEKLFF,TRBD1,-,TRBV6-1,TRBJ1-4
TGCGCCAGCAGCTACACCGGACTAGCGGGAGGCCACGAGCAGTACTTC,CASSYTGLAGGHEQYF,TRBD2,-,TRBV5-1,TRBJ2-7
TGTGCCAGCATGTCGGACTATGGCTACACCTTC,CASMSDYGYTF,-,-,TRBV27,TRBJ1-2
TGTGCCAGCAGCGTAGCTGACGTACCCAGAGGTGGAAACACCATATATTTT,CASSVADVPRGGNTIYF,-,-,TRBV9,TRBJ1-3
TGTGCCAGCAAACAGCTCAGTGTCTCTGGAAACACCATATATTTT,CASKQLSVSGNTIYF,-,-,TRBV2,TRBJ1-3
TGTGCCAGCAGTGGAACTAGCGGGAGGAATGAGCAGTTCTTC,CASSGTSGRNEQFF,TRBD2,-,TRBV6-1,TRBJ2-1
TGTGCCAGCAGCCCTTCTGGGGGGGCGCGCCACACTGAAGCTTTCTTT,CASSPSGGARHTEAFF,-,-,TRBV9,TRBJ1-1
TGTGCCAGCAGTTTCTACAGGGGGGAGACCCAGTACTTC,CASSFYRGETQYF,TRBD1,-,TRBV6-5,TRBJ2-5
TGTGCCAGCAGTTACTCGGGGCACCTCAATGAAAAACTGTTTTTT,CASSYSGHLNEKLFF,-,-,TRBV6-5,TRBJ1-4
TGTGCCAGCTCACGCGACAGGGTCGGCCAGCCCCAGCATTTT,CASSRDRVGQPQHF,TRBD1,-,TRBV18,TRBJ1-5
TGTGCCAGCAGCTGGACTGGGGAGCAGTACTTC,CASSWTGEQYF,-,once,TRBV11-1,TRBJ2-7
TGTGCCAGTAGTAATTCGTTGTCAGGGGGAGCAGGGGCCAACGTCCTGACTTTC,CASSNSLSGGAGANVLTF,TRBD1,-,TRBV19,TRBJ2-6
TGTTCCAGCAGCGCCGGACAGCTAGTCTATGGCTACACCTTC,CSSSAGQLVYGYTF,-,-,TRBV7-9,TRBJ1-2
TGTGCCAGCAGCCCGGGACTAGCGGGATCCTACAATGAGCAGTTCTTC,CASSPGLAGSYNEQFF,TRBD2,-,TRBV9,TRBJ2-1
TGCGCCAGCCAGACAGAAATTTACGAGCAGTACTTC,CASQTEIYEQYF,-,-,TRBV10-2,TRBJ2-7
TGCAGCGTGGACTACTACAATGAGCAGTTCTTC,CSVDYYNEQFF,-,-,TRBV29-1,TRBJ2-1
TGTGCCAGCAGCTTAGGATCCGGAGGGCATCGCCTCGAGCAGTACTTC,CASSLGSGGHRLEQYF,-,-,TRBV7-6,TRBJ2-7
TGTGCCAGCAGCTTGGGGGAGACTCTAACGGGGTTCTTC,CASSLGETLTGFF,-,-,TRBV5-6,TRBJ2-1
TGCGCCAGCAGCTTGGTACGGGGATACGAGCAGTACTTC,CASSLVRGYEQYF,-,-,TRBV5-1,TRBJ2-7
TGTGCCAGCAGCCGGACAGGAGTTAATGAAAAACTGTTTTTT,CASSRTGVNEKLFF,TRBD1,few,TRBV6-6,TRBJ1-4
TGTGCCAGCAGTTCACACGGACAAAGCAATCAGCCCCAGCATTTT,CASSSHGQSNQPQHF,-,-,TRBV28,TRBJ1-5
TGTGCCAGCTCAGAACGGGACAGGGGGTTTCATGAGCAGTTCTTC,CASSERDRGFHEQFF,TRBD1,-,TRBV18,TRBJ2-1
TGTGCCAGTAGTATTGGCAGGGGGAAGGTGAACACTGAAGCTTTCTTT,CASSIGRGKVNTEAFF,TRBD1,-,TRBV19,TRBJ1-1
TGTGCCAGCAGCCGAAGCCCCGGGACAGGCAATTCACCCCTCCACTTT,CASSRSPGTGNSPLHF,TRBD1,-,TRBV4-2,TRBJ1-6
TGTGCCAGCAGTTTACCGGGTTCGGGTGAAAAACTGTTTTTT,CASSLPGSGEKLFF,-,few,TRBV28,TRBJ1-4
TGCAGCTTCGGGGGCAATGAGCAGTTCTTC,CSFGGNEQFF,-,-,TRBV29-1,TRBJ2-1
TGTGCCAGCAGTTCCTATAGCGGGGCCTCCTACGAGCAGTACTTC,CASSSYSGASYEQYF,TRBD2,few,TRBV27,TRBJ2-7
TGTGCCAGCAGGAGCAGGGGGGTAGTCACTGAAGCTTTCTTT,CASRSRGVVTEAFF,TRBD1,-,TRBV6-1,TRBJ1-1
TGCAGCGTTGGGCGCGGGAGGGCCTCGGGGGAGCAGTACTTC,CSVGRGRASGEQYF,TRBD2,-,TRBV29-1,TRBJ2-5
TGTGCCTGGAGTACGAGTAGCGGGAGGTTCTCTGGCACAGATACGCAGTATTTT,CAWSTSSGRFSGTDTQYF,TRBD2,-,TRBV30,TRBJ2-3